This T cell receptor (beta chain) was identified during a study of T cells of healthy individuals. V dropped 4 bases and J dropped 0; count of bases not matched to a gene: 2. CDR1 and CDR2 (germline): DFQATT, SNEGSKA (reference sequence). The CDR3 contains 14 residues. This clonotype showed up many times. TCRdb fed the 5' RACE reads into MiXCR, producing one record per CDR3 protein. The data show roughly 76,000 distinct CDR3 sequences, with more than 5% seen just once and around 6.9% held by the top ten. The gene calls are TRBV20-1 and TRBJ1-5; TRBD1 agrees at 8 bases. This TCR came from a female donor in good health. The CDR3 nucleotides read TGCAGTGCTAACGACAGGGGTAGCAATCAGCCCCAGCATTTT. The encoded protein is CSANDRGSNQPQHF.